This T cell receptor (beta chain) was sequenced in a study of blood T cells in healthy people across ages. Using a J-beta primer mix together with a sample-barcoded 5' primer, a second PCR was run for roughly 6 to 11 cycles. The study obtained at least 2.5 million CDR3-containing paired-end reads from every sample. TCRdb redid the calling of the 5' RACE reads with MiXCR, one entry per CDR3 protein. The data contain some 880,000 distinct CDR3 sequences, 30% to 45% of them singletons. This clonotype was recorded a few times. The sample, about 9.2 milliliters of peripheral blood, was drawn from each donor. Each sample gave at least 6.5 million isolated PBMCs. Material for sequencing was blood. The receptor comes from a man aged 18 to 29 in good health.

The CDR3 DNA reads TGTGCCAGCAGCTTATCGGCCGGGGGCAATGAGCAGTTCTTC. Amino acid sequence: CASSLSAGGNEQFF. This sequence joins TRBV7-6 and TRBJ2-1, with D perhaps matching TRBD2 (6 bases). V lost 2 bases and J 6 bases, leaving 11 bases between the germline ends. The CDR3 is 14 amino acids. Germline loops: CDR1 SGHVS, CDR2 FNYEAQ.